This T cell receptor beta chain is drawn from a study of OX40 agonist ivuxolimab in advanced cancers. Repertoires were generated with immunoSEQ multiplex PCR, while TCRdb's copy carries only in-frame clones and drops some. The sample holds about 48,000 clones; around 87% are singletons and the top ten take 1.5% to 2%. Germline V gene lookup returns CDR1 SGHRS and CDR2 YFSETQ. The CDR3 has 14 residues. Trimming cost V 3 bases and J 7 bases, with 16 bases left between them. This receptor was taken from an adult with an advanced solid tumor such as melanoma, head and neck, liver or kidney cancer. The sequenced sample was CD4+ or CD8+ T cells sorted from blood, obtained in a trial of the OX40 agonist ivuxolimab. The chain couples TRBV5-1 to TRBJ1-2; D is undetermined. CDR3 nucleotide sequence: TGCGCCAGCAGCTCCTCTACATTAACTAGTGGCTACACCTTC. Translated: CASSSSTLTSGYTF.